This T cell receptor beta chain was retrieved from a study of human T cells and chemical hapten exposure. A single record per CDR3 protein comes from TCRdb applying MiXCR to the RACE reads. The sample has tens of thousands of distinct CDR3 sequences; 10% to 13% are singletons. Comments on this clonotype: No antigen is known for it.

Findings of the study overall: Versus controls, expanded TCRs had significantly more large CDR3 similarity clusters.

Time point indicated: patch test 1, 2 weeks after DPC sensitization. The treatment here: therapeutic diphenylcyclopropenone sensitization with weekly scalp DPC. Suited to DPC and affected by alopecia, the donors ranged from 18 to 70 years old. Germline trimming cut 6 bases from V and 0 bases from J; bases unmatched to any gene: 8. The CDR3 is made up of 17 amino acids. Germline CDR1 is MNHEY and CDR2 is SMNVEV (reference sequence). The gene calls are TRBV27 and TRBJ2-6; 7 bases line up with TRBD2. This sequence was found in a man aged 35-49 years with alopecia areata. Some clones in this sample may be carry-over from other donors' samples. Sequenced material: whole blood, taken in connection with sensitization to the hapten diphenylcyclopropenone (DPC). The CDR3 loop reads CASRGRVGVSGANVLTF. The CDR3 region has the DNA TGTGCCAGCAGAGGGAGGGTGGGTGTCTCTGGGGCCAACGTCCTGACTTTC.